This T cell receptor beta chain comes out of a study of T cells in localized non-small cell lung cancer. Findings and limits, study-wide: Adjacent lung had a median around 60 of the 100 largest tumor clones. Maximal T cell clonality occurred in uninvolved adjacent lung, with tumor ranking below it.

As regards this clone: The antigen remains undetermined.

Repertoires were generated with immunoSEQ multiplex PCR, while TCRdb's copy carries only in-frame clones and drops some. This table holds about 64,000 clones, roughly 81% found once. The CDR3 has 14 residues. The germline V gene has CDR1 SGHNT and CDR2 YYREEE (reference sequence). Trimming removed 6 bases from V and 2 bases from J, with 13 bases in between. The chain is built from TRBV5-4 and TRBJ2-3, with unresolved D. This sequence originates from a man between 40 and 70 years old with stage II lung adenocarcinoma. The sequenced sample was PBMCs, obtained before any cancer treatment. As DNA, the CDR3 is TGTGCCAGCAAGTATAAGGGATTCACAGATACGCAGTATTTT. Its translation: CASKYKGFTDTQYF. Complete variable domain (other parts from reference TRBV5-4 and TRBJ2-3): ETGVTQSPTHLIKTRGQQVTLRCSSQSGHNTVSWYQQALGQGPQFIFQYYREEENGRGNFPPRFSGLQFPNYSSELNVNALELDDSALYLCASKYKGFTDTQYFGPGTRLTVL.